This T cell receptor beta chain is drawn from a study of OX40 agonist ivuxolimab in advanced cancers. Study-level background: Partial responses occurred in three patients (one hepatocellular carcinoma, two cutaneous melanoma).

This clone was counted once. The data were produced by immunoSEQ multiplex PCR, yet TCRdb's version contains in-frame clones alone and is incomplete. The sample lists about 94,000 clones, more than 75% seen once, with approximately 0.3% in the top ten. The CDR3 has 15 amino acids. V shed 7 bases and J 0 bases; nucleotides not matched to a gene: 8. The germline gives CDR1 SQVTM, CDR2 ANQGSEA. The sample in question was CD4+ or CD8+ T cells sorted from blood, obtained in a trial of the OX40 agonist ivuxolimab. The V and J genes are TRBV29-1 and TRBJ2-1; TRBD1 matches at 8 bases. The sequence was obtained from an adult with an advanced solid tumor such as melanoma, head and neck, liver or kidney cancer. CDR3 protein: CSADRVGSSYNEQFF. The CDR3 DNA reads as TGCAGCGCGGACAGGGTCGGTAGCTCCTACAATGAGCAGTTCTTC.